One sample yielded the 24 T cell receptor beta chains listed below, sequenced in a study of shared clonotypes between healthy human individuals. Repertoires were generated with immunoSEQ multiplex PCR, while TCRdb's copy carries only in-frame clones and drops some. Counted here are millions of clones, roughly 94% occurring once; the ten biggest clones make up roughly 1%. CD45RO-negative CD8 cells positively selected for CCR7 made up the naive population, which excluded terminally differentiated effector memory CD45RA+ cells. The material sequenced was naive CD8+ T cells sorted from blood. Every receptor here comes from a man between 18 and 29 years old in good health.

This chain uses TRBV7-2 with TRBJ1-2, with 9 bases identical to TRBD1. Germline CDR1 and CDR2: SGHTA and FQGNSA. There are 16 residues in the CDR3. Germline trimming cut 5 bases from V and 0 bases from J; bases unmatched to any gene: 7. CDR3 sequence: CASSPLTGGTNYGYTF. CDR3 nucleotide sequence: TGTGCCAGCAGCCCCCTGACAGGGGGGACTAACTATGGCTACACCTTC.

CDR3 amino acids: CAWSVEGNEQYF. The CDR3 DNA reads TGTGCCTGGAGTGTAGAAGGGAACGAGCAGTACTTC. The chain links TRBV30 to TRBJ2-7; D remains unclear. The CDR3 runs 12 residues. The V gene's germline CDR1 is GTSNPN and CDR2 SVGIG (reference sequence). V was trimmed by 0 bases and J by 5 bases, leaving 8 bases between them.

This clone was seen once. V is TRBV19 and J is TRBJ2-3; possibly TRBD1 or TRBD2 for D (6 bases each). Germline V gene data show CDR1 as LNHDA and CDR2 as SQIVND (reference sequence). Trimming pared 5 bases from V and 4 bases from J, leaving 13 bases between. CDR3 length: 14 residues. DNA for the CDR3: TGTGCCAGTAGTCAAGGGGGGCTCGCAGATACGCAGTATTTT. Its translation is CASSQGGLADTQYF.

This chain uses TRBV5-6 with TRBJ1-1; the D gene is possibly TRBD1 (6 bases). V dropped 4 bases and J dropped 4 bases, with 14 bases sitting between them. The CDR3 runs to 14 residues. CDR1 is SGHDT, CDR2 YYEEEE, per germline. CDR3 amino acids: CASSPRTVSTEAFF. The CDR3 DNA is TGTGCCAGCAGCCCCCGGACAGTTAGCACTGAAGCTTTCTTT.

This clone has a single count. The genes are TRBV7-6 and TRBJ1-4; D may be TRBD1 (5 bases). Per the germline V gene, CDR1 is SGHVS and CDR2 is FNYEAQ. Trimming took 2 bases from V and 5 from J, leaving 12 bases between them. The CDR3 is 15 amino acids. CDR3 sequence: CASSLMAGNNEKLFF. The CDR3 coding sequence is TGTGCCAGCAGCTTAATGGCAGGGAACAATGAAAAACTGTTTTTT.

The genes are TRBV5-6 and TRBJ2-7; 13 bases fit TRBD2. Trimming removed 7 bases from V and 3 bases from J; junction bases left unmatched: 1. This CDR3 comprises 13 residues. Germline V gene sequence: CDR1 SGHDT, CDR2 YYEEEE. In DNA form, the CDR3 reads TGTGCCAGCGGGACTAGCGGGGACTACGAGCAGTACTTC. Translated: CASGTSGDYEQYF.

The chain employs TRBV7-9 and TRBJ1-1, with unresolved D. In germline, CDR1 is SEHNR, CDR2 FQNEAQ (reference sequence). Trimming pared 2 bases from V and 4 bases from J, leaving 14 bases between. The CDR3 has 15 residues. The CDR3 DNA is TGTGCCAGCAGCTTACCGAACGGGCCCGCCACTGAAGCTTTCTTT. Residues: CASSLPNGPATEAFF.

This chain uses TRBV10-2 with TRBJ1-6; D gene unclear. This CDR3 is 16 amino acids long. The germline gives CDR1 WSHSY, CDR2 SAAADI. The V end lost 3 bases, the J end lost 0 bases, and 9 bases lay between the germline ends. The CDR3 loop is CASSEDTDSYNSPLHF. The CDR3 coding sequence is TGCGCCAGCAGTGAAGACACCGACTCCTATAATTCACCCCTCCACTTT.

The chain joins TRBV6-1 to TRBJ1-1, with D perhaps matching TRBD1 (6 bases). Germline V gene sequence: CDR1 MNHNS, CDR2 SASEGT. This CDR3 spans 14 amino acids. V gave up 1 base and J gave up 4 bases, with 10 bases separating them. CDR3 protein: CASSEGRGGTEAFF. The CDR3 bases are TGTGCCAGCAGTGAAGGCAGAGGGGGCACTGAAGCTTTCTTT.

This clone has a single count. The chain carries TRBV4-3 and TRBJ2-7; 11 positions match TRBD2. Germline CDR1 reads LGHNA; CDR2 reads YSLEER. The CDR3 has 15 residues. Losses at the gene ends were 5 bases for V and 7 bases for J; bases not matched to a gene: 10. The CDR3 is CASSGVSGRAIEQYF. As DNA, the CDR3 is TGCGCCAGCAGCGGGGTTAGCGGGAGGGCTATTGAGCAGTACTTC.

This clone was recorded once. The chain carries TRBV5-1 and TRBJ2-3, with 10 bases lining up with TRBD2. The V and J ends lost 1 base and 2 bases, in that order; junction bases with no gene match: 1. CDR1 and CDR2 from the germline V gene are SGHRS and YFSETQ. The CDR3 extends over 15 amino acids. The CDR3 sequence is CASSLTSGVTDTQYF. Here the CDR3 DNA reads TGCGCCAGCAGCTTGACTAGCGGGGTCACAGATACGCAGTATTTT.

The genes are TRBV4-3 and TRBJ2-5; D ambiguous. The germline gives CDR1 LGHNA, CDR2 YSLEER. This CDR3 contains 15 residues. Trimming shortened V by 4 bases and J by 2 bases, and 14 bases separated the two germline ends. CDR3 protein: CASSLGDRPQETQYF. The CDR3 DNA follows: TGCGCCAGCAGCCTTGGAGACCGACCTCAAGAGACCCAGTACTTC.

This clone occurred once. This chain connects TRBV6-1 to TRBJ1-2, with unresolved D. Per the germline V gene, CDR1 is MNHNS and CDR2 is SASEGT. Trimming shortened V by 2 bases and J by 5 bases, and 3 bases separated the two germline ends. This CDR3 is built from 11 residues. The CDR3 spells CASSEMYGYTF. The CDR3 bases are TGTGCCAGCAGTGAAATGTATGGCTACACCTTC.

This chain links TRBV19 with TRBJ1-2; D call uncertain. The V end lost 0 bases, the J end lost 3 bases, and 20 bases lay between the germline ends. The germline gives CDR1 LNHDA, CDR2 SQIVND (reference sequence). This CDR3 has 18 residues. This CDR3 reads CASSIDPDWGRFDYGYTF. CDR3 DNA: TGTGCCAGTAGTATAGACCCGGACTGGGGAAGATTCGACTATGGCTACACCTTC.

This chain links TRBV19 with TRBJ2-2, with D hard to call. The germline CDR1 and CDR2 sequences are LNHDA and SQIVND (reference sequence). This CDR3 has 14 residues. V lost 10 bases and J 2 bases, leaving 14 bases between the germline ends. The CDR3 bases are TGTGCCACCTCACGGAATACCAACACCGGGGAGCTGTTTTTT. This translates into CATSRNTNTGELFF.

The chain combines TRBV7-9 with TRBJ2-3; D possibly matches TRBD1 or TRBD2 (5 bases each). Looked up from germline, CDR1 is SEHNR and CDR2 is FQNEAQ (reference sequence). Trimming took 1 base from V and 0 from J, leaving 8 bases between them. This CDR3 is built from 15 residues. The CDR3 DNA reads TGTGCCAGCAGCTTAGTGGGGGATAGCACAGATACGCAGTATTTT. It translates to CASSLVGDSTDTQYF.

The genes are TRBV28 and TRBJ1-4; the D gene is possibly TRBD1 (5 bases). Germline V gene data show CDR1 as MDHEN and CDR2 as SYDVKM. Between the trimmed V and J ends, which lost 8 bases and 5 bases, there was a span of 12 bases. The CDR3 contains 13 residues. The CDR3 spells CASWGGYNEKLFF. CDR3 DNA sequence: TGTGCCAGCTGGGGGGGTTACAATGAAAAACTGTTTTTT.

This chain connects TRBV27 to TRBJ2-7; 9 bases are a match to TRBD1. The CDR3 loop spans 15 amino acids. Germline CDR1 MNHEY, CDR2 SMNVEV (reference sequence). V gave up 2 bases and J gave up 3 bases; unmatched junction bases: 5. CDR3 sequence reads: CASSLLQGAVYEQYF. In DNA, the CDR3 is TGTGCCAGCAGTTTACTACAGGGGGCAGTCTACGAGCAGTACTTC.

This clone was observed once. The V and J genes are TRBV4-1 and TRBJ2-7, with 7 bases fitting TRBD2. Trimming removed 0 bases from V and 4 bases from J; junction bases left unmatched: 9. Germline-derived CDR1 and CDR2 are MGHRA and YSYEKL. The CDR3 contains 16 residues. CDR3 sequence reads: CASSQDPTGEGYEQYF. CDR3 DNA sequence: TGCGCCAGCAGCCAAGACCCCACGGGGGAGGGGTACGAGCAGTACTTC.

The genes are TRBV29-1 and TRBJ2-1; D is undetermined. V shed 0 bases and J shed 3 bases, with 12 bases lying between them. The CDR3 has 15 amino acids. Germline values: CDR1 SQVTM, CDR2 ANQGSEA. In nucleotides, the CDR3 is TGCAGCGTTGAAGACAAAATACAAGTCTACAATGAGCAGTTCTTC. It translates to CSVEDKIQVYNEQFF.

The chain links TRBV9 to TRBJ2-2; 10 bases are shared with TRBD2. Germline lookup yields CDR1 SGDLS and CDR2 YYNGEE. V trimming: 0 bases; J trimming: 7 bases; junction bases outside the gene matches: 6. This CDR3 is built from 16 residues. CDR3 protein: CASSVGLAGVDGELFF. The CDR3, as DNA: TGTGCCAGCAGCGTAGGGCTAGCGGGAGTTGACGGGGAGCTGTTTTTT. Full variable domain (rest looked up from reference TRBV9 and TRBJ2-2): DSGVTQTPKHLITATGQRVTLRCSPRSGDLSVYWYQQSLDQGLQFLIQYYNGEERAKGNILERFSAQQFPDLHSELNLSSLELGDSALYFCASSVGLAGVDGELFFGEGSRLTVL.

This chain links TRBV6-1 with TRBJ1-1; D gene uncertain. Germline V gene lookup returns CDR1 MNHNS and CDR2 SASEGT. The CDR3 length is 11 residues. V was shortened by 6 bases and J by 5 bases, with 7 bases between the two germline ends. The CDR3, as DNA: TGTGCCAGCAGCCTGGGGACTGAAGCTTTCTTT. Its protein product is CASSLGTEAFF.

The CDR3: CASNPPGLYEQYF. The CDR3 DNA reads TGTGCCAGCAACCCCCCTGGTTTATACGAGCAGTACTTC. V usage is TRBV25-1 and J usage is TRBJ2-7, with D unclear. This CDR3 contains 13 residues. Between the trimmed V and J ends, which lost 7 bases and 4 bases, there was a span of 14 bases. Germline V gives CDR1 MGHDK, CDR2 SYGVNS.

About this clone itself: The sample holds other DNA sequences that translate to the same CDR3. V usage is TRBV4-2 and J usage is TRBJ2-7; 9 nucleotides line up with TRBD2. V shed 1 base and J 2 bases; nucleotides not matched to a gene: 3. This CDR3 has 15 amino acids. Germline CDR1 reads LGHNA; CDR2 reads YNFKEQ. Written as DNA, the CDR3 is TGTGCCAGCAGCCAAGGACTAGCGGCCACCTACGAGCAGTACTTC. Translated: CASSQGLAATYEQYF.